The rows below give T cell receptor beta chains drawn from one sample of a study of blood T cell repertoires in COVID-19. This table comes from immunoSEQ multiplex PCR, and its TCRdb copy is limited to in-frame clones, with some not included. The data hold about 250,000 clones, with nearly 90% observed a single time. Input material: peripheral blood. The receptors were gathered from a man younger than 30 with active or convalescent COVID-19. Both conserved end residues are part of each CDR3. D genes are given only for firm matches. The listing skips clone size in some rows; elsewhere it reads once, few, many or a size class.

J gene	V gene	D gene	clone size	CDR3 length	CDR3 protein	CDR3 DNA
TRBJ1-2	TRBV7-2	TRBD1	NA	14	CASSLGQGAWGYTF	TGTGCCAGCAGCCTAGGACAGGGGGCGTGGGGCTACACCTTC
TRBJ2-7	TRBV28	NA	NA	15	CASSPRGMSSYEQYF	TGTGCCAGCAGCCCCCGCGGGATGAGCTCCTACGAGCAGTACTTC
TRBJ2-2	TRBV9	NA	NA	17	CASSPSRPLSGTGELFF	TGTGCCAGCAGCCCGTCGCGCCCCCTCTCGGGCACCGGGGAGCTGTTTTTT
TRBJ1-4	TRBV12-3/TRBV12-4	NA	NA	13	CASSPGINEKLFF	TGTGCCAGCAGCCCAGGCATTAATGAAAAACTGTTTTTT
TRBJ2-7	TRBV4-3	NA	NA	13	CASSQGGSYEQYF	TGCGCCAGCAGCCAAGGAGGATCGTACGAGCAGTACTTC
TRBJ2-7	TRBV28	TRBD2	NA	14	CASSLRVLAGGEYF	TGTGCCAGCAGTTTACGGGTGCTAGCGGGAGGAGAGTACTTC
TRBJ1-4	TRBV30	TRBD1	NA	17	CAWSVLGRGPANEKLFF	TGTGCCTGGAGTGTACTTGGCAGGGGGCCGGCTAATGAAAAACTGTTTTTT
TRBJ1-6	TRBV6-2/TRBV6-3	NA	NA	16	CASSSPTGNYNSPLHF	TGTGCCAGCAGTTCCCCAACAGGGAATTATAATTCACCCCTCCACTTT
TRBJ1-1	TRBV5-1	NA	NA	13	CASSFSFNTEAFF	TGCGCCAGCAGCTTCTCTTTTAACACTGAAGCTTTCTTT
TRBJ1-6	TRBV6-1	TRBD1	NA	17	CASSANEKTGDRSPLHF	TGTGCCAGCAGTGCAAATGAAAAAACAGGGGATCGATCACCCCTCCACTTT
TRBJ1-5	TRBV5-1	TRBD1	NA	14	CASSLTGVDQPQHF	TGCGCCAGCAGCCTTACAGGGGTGGATCAGCCCCAGCATTTT
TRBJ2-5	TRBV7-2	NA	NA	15	CASSPRKRRQETQYF	TGTGCCAGCAGCCCGAGGAAGCGCCGCCAAGAGACCCAGTACTTC
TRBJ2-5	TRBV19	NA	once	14	CASSMVQARETQYF	TGTGCCAGTAGTATGGTCCAGGCAAGGGAGACCCAGTACTTC
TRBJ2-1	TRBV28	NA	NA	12	CASSFVEDEQFF	TGTGCCAGCAGTTTTGTGGAGGATGAGCAGTTCTTC
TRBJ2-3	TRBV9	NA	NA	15	CASSPSRGFTDTQYF	TGTGCCAGCAGCCCGTCGAGAGGATTCACAGATACGCAGTATTTT
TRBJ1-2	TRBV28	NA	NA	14	CASMYPTSPYGYTF	TGTGCCAGCATGTATCCAACTTCCCCCTATGGCTACACCTTC
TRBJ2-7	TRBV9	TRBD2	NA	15	CASSGFGGSSYEQYF	TGTGCCAGCAGCGGGTTCGGGGGGAGCTCCTACGAGCAGTACTTC
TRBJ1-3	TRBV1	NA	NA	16	CTSSQVDTYSGNTIYF	TGCACCAGCAGCCAGGTAGATACCTACTCTGGAAACACCATATATTTT
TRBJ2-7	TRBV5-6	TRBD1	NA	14	CASSWQGVTGEQYF	TGTGCCAGCAGCTGGCAGGGGGTCACGGGCGAGCAGTACTTC
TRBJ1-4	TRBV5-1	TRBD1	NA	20	CASSPIPQGSFPATNEKLFF	TGCGCCAGCAGCCCAATCCCACAGGGGTCTTTTCCTGCAACTAATGAAAAACTGTTTTTT
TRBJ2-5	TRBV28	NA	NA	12	CASWRQEETQYF	TGTGCCAGCTGGAGACAGGAAGAGACCCAGTACTTC
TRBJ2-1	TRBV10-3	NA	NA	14	CAISESPLRNEQFF	TGTGCCATCAGTGAGTCGCCCCTACGGAATGAGCAGTTCTTC
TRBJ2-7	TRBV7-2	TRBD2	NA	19	CASSPLRGPSGLRLGEQYF	TGTGCCAGCAGCCCCCTTAGAGGACCTAGCGGCCTCCGGTTAGGAGAGCAGTACTTC
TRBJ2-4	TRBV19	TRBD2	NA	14	CASSIVLAGNIQYF	TGTGCCAGTAGTATAGTGCTAGCGGGGAACATTCAGTACTTC
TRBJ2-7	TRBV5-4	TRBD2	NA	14	CASSPGTSGREQYF	TGTGCCAGCAGCCCCGGGACTAGCGGCAGGGAGCAGTACTTC
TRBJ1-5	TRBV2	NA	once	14	CASSPTQGTQPQHF	TGTGCCAGCAGCCCCACACAGGGAACTCAGCCCCAGCATTTT
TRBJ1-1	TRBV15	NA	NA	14	CATSTLSGGTEAFF	TGTGCCACCAGCACGCTATCCGGGGGCACTGAAGCTTTCTTT
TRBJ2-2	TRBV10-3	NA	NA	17	CAISVAGDRKRDGELFF	TGTGCCATCAGTGTCGCCGGAGACAGGAAGAGGGACGGGGAGCTGTTTTTT
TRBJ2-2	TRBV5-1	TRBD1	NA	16	CASSPVVTGATGELFF	TGCGCCAGCAGCCCGGTGGTGACAGGGGCCACCGGGGAGCTGTTTTTT
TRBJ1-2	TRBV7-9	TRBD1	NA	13	CASSLDRYSGYTF	TGTGCCAGCAGCTTGGACAGGTACTCTGGCTACACCTTC
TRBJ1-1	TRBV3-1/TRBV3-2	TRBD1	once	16	CASSLLNGQEDTEAFF	TGTGCCAGCAGCCTCCTAAACGGACAGGAGGACACTGAAGCTTTCTTT
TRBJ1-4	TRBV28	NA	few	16	CASSFFRGGVNEKLFF	TGTGCCAGCAGTTTCTTCAGGGGCGGAGTCAATGAAAAACTGTTTTTT